These 6 T cell receptor beta chains originate from one sample sequenced in a study of identifying expanded T cells in peripheral blood. The assay was immunoSEQ multiplex PCR, and TCRdb's table has in-frame clones only and misses some. Of over 45,000 clones in the sample, over 75% were seen once. Sequenced input: blood. The receptors were gathered from a person between 18 and 69 years old in good health.

The V gene is TRBV5-1, the J gene TRBJ2-1, with TRBD1 matching over 9 bases. The germline V gene encodes CDR1 SGHRS and CDR2 YFSETQ. The CDR3 runs to 18 residues. The trim removed 1 base at V and 2 bases at J, leaving 10 bases unmatched. CDR3 residues: CASSLWDRARFPYNEQFF. CDR3 nucleotides: TGCGCCAGCAGCTTGTGGGACAGGGCTCGATTCCCCTACAATGAGCAGTTCTTC.

The genes are TRBV5-6 and TRBJ1-2, with unresolved D. Germline CDR1 is SGHDT and CDR2 is YYEEEE. This CDR3 contains 14 residues. The ends were cut back, 0 bases at V and 2 bases at J, with 8 bases in the middle. CDR3 loop: CASSLALGNYGYTF. For the CDR3, the DNA is TGTGCCAGCAGCTTGGCCCTTGGGAACTATGGCTACACCTTC.

The chain couples TRBV6-5 to TRBJ1-3; D is uncertain. V gave up 5 bases and J gave up 0 bases, with 5 bases separating them. Germline assignment: CDR1 MNHEY and CDR2 SVGAGI. This CDR3 comprises 13 residues. Here the CDR3 DNA reads TGTGCCAGCAGTACAGTCTCTGGAAACACCATATATTTT. Translation: CASSTVSGNTIYF.

This clone was seen only once. The chain recombines TRBV28 with TRBJ2-3; TRBD2 might be the D (6 bases). This CDR3 contains 17 residues. Trimming took 6 bases from V and 2 from J, leaving 21 bases between them. Germline values: CDR1 MDHEN, CDR2 SYDVKM. The CDR3 region has the DNA TGTGCCAGCAGATCCATTAGGCGACGGGAGAACACAGATACGCAGTATTTT. It yields the protein CASRSIRRRENTDTQYF.

J is TRBJ2-2 and V is TRBV29-1, with D perhaps given as TRBD1 or TRBD2 (6 bases each). Germline CDR1 and CDR2: SQVTM and ANQGSEA. This CDR3 has 14 amino acids. Trimming cost V 4 bases and J 1 base, with 10 bases left between them. As DNA, the CDR3 is TGCAGCGTTGCCGGGGGCCTGAACACCGGGGAGCTGTTTTTT. This sequence encodes CSVAGGLNTGELFF.

The J gene is TRBJ1-5, the V gene TRBV27; perhaps TRBD1 as D (6 bases). The germline V gene has CDR1 MNHEY and CDR2 SMNVEV (reference sequence). This CDR3 is 14 amino acids long. The V end lost 6 bases, the J end lost 2 bases, and 11 bases lay between the germline ends. The CDR3 spells CASSPWGRNQPQHF. CDR3 coding DNA: TGTGCCAGCAGCCCCTGGGGGCGCAATCAGCCCCAGCATTTT.